This T cell receptor beta chain was captured in a study of T cell changes during pregnancy in multiple sclerosis. The data were produced by immunoSEQ multiplex PCR, yet TCRdb's version contains in-frame clones alone and is incomplete. The sample includes around 40,000 clones, around 90% of them seen just once. Germline V lookup: CDR1 MDHEN, CDR2 SYDVKM. Losses at the gene ends were 6 bases for V and 5 bases for J; bases not matched to a gene: 7. The CDR3 runs 14 residues. This clonotype was sampled from a female donor in good health, enrolled as a control in a pregnancy study. Material: CD4+ T cells from peripheral blood mononuclear cells, obtained after pregnancy. The rearrangement links TRBV28 to TRBJ2-1; 7 bases are shared with TRBD1. CDR3 DNA: TGTGCCAGCAGGACCCAAGACAGGGACAATGAGCAGTTCTTC. Protein product: CASRTQDRDNEQFF.